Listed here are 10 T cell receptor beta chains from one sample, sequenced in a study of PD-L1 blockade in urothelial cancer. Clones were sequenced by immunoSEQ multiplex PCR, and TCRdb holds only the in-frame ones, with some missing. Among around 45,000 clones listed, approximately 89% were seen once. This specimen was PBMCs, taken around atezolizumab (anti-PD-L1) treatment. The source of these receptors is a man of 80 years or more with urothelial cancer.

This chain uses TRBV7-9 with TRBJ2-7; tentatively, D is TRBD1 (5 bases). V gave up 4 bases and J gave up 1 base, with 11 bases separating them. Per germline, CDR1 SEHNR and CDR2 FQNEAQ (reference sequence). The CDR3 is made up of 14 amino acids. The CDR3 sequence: CASSSGQGSYEQYF. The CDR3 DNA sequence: TGTGCCAGCAGCTCAGGGCAAGGGTCCTACGAGCAGTACTTC.

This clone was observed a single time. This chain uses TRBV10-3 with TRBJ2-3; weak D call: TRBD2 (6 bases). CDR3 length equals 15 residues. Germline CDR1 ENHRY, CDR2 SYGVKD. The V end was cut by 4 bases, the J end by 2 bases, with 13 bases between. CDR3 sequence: CAISGASVLTDTQYF. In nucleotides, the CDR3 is TGTGCCATCAGTGGGGCTAGCGTTCTCACAGATACGCAGTATTTT.

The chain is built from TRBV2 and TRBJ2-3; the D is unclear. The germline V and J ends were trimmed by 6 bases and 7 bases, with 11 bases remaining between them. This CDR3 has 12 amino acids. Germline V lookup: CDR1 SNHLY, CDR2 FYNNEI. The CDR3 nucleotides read TGTGCCAGCAGGTTGGCCCCTCATACGCAGTATTTT. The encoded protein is CASRLAPHTQYF.

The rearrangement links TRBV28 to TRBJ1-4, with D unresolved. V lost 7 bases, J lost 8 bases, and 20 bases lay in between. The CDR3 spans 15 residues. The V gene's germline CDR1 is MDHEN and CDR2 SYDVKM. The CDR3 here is CASITSSTVGEKLFF. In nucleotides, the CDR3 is TGTGCCAGCATTACCTCCTCGACGGTCGGGGAAAAACTGTTTTTT.

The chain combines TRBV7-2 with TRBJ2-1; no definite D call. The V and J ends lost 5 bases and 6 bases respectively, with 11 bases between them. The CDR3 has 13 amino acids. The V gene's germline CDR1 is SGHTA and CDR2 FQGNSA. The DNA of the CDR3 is TGTGCCAGCAGCCCCCACCCAGTCAATGAGCAGTTCTTC. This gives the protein CASSPHPVNEQFF.

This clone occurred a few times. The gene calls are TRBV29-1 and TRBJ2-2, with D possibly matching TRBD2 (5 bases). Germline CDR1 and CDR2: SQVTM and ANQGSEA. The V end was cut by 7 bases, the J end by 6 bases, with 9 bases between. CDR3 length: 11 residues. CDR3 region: CSAGSAGELFF. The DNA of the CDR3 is TGCAGCGCTGGTAGCGCCGGGGAGCTGTTTTTT.

This CDR3 reads CAILRGERGGELFF. In DNA form, the CDR3 reads TGTGCCATCCTAAGAGGAGAAAGAGGCGGGGAGCTGTTTTTT. The rearrangement links TRBV6-1 to TRBJ2-2; D remains unclear. This CDR3 is built from 14 residues. The germline V gene has CDR1 MNHNS and CDR2 SASEGT. The V end was cut by 10 bases, the J end by 7 bases, with 19 bases between.

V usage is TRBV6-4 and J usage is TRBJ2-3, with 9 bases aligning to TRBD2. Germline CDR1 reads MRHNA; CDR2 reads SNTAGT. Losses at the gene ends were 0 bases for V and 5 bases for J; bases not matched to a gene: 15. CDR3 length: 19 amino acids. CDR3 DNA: TGTGCCAGCAGTGACTCGATTGTTCCGGAGCGGGAGGTGCGAGATACGCAGTATTTT. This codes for CASSDSIVPEREVRDTQYF.

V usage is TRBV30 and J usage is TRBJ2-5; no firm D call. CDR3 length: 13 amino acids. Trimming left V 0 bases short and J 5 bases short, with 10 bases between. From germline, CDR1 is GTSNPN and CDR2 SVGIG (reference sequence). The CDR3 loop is CAWSVPTAETQYF. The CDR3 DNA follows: TGTGCCTGGAGTGTACCGACTGCGGAGACCCAGTACTTC.

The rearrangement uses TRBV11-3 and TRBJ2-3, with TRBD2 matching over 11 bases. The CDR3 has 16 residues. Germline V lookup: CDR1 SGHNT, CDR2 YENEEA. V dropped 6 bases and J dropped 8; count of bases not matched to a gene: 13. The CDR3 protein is CASSGGTSGFGATQYF. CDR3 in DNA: TGTGCCAGCAGTGGGGGGACTAGCGGATTCGGGGCTACGCAGTATTTT.